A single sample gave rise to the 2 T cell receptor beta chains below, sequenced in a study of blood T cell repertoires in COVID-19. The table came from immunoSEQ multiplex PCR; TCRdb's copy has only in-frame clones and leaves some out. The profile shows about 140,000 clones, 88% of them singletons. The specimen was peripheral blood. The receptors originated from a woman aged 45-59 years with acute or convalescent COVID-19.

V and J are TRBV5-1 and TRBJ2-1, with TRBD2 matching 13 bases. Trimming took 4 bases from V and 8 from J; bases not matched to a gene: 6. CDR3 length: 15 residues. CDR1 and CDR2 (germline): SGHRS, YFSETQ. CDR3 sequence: CASSAGLAGVDEQFF. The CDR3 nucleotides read TGCGCCAGCAGCGCCGGACTAGCGGGAGTCGATGAGCAGTTCTTC.

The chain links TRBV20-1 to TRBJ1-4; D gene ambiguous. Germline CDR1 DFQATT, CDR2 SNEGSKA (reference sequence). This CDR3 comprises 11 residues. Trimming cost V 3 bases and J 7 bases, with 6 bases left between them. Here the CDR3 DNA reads TGCAGTGCTAGTCCGGGTGAAAAACTGTTTTTT. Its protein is CSASPGEKLFF.